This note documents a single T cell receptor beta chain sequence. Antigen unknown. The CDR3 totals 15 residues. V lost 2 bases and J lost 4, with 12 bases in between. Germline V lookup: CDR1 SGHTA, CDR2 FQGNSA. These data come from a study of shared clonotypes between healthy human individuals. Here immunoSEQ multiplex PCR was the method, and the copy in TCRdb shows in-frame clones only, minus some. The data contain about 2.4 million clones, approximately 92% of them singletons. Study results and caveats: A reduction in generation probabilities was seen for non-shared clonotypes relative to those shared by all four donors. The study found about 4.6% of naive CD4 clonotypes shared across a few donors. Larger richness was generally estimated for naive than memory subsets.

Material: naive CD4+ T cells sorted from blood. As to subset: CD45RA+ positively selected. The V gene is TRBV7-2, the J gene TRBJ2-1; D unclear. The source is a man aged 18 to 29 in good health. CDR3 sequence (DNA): TGTGCCAGCAGCTTAACAGACGGAGATTACAATGAGCAGTTCTTC. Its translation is CASSLTDGDYNEQFF.